Shown below are 15 T cell receptor beta chains from a single sample sequenced in a study of regulatory T cells in long-lasting Graves disease. Time point in this sample: persistent/refractory GD, antithyroid drugs over 5 years with positive TRAb. Construction of the TCR library relied on RNA isolated from PBMCs. Through Arm-PCR of CDR3 regions and iRepertoire HTBI primers, TCR beta libraries were built. MiXCR, applied by TCRdb to the multiplex PCR reads, yields one record per CDR3 protein. The data show some 340,000 distinct CDR3 sequences, roughly 23% seen once. The sample was peripheral blood mononuclear cells (PBMCs), taken when the disease was refractory, from a patient treated with antithyroid drugs. These TCRs come from a woman aged 35 to 49 with Graves disease.

This clonotype is a singleton in its sample. One base away lies a much larger clone, so this may be a sequencing read error. The chain joins TRBV5-1 to TRBJ2-4; TRBD2 matches 13 bases. From germline, CDR1 is SGHRS and CDR2 YFSETQ. The trim removed 3 bases at V and 9 bases at J, leaving 6 bases unmatched. CDR3 length: 15 amino acids. CDR3 DNA sequence: TGCGCCAGCAGCTCGCGGACTAGCGGGGGTAGCATTCAGTACTTC. Translating gives CASSSRTSGGSIQYF.

In this sample, this clonotype turned up many times. The chain combines TRBV28 with TRBJ2-2, with D hard to call. Germline lookup yields CDR1 MDHEN and CDR2 SYDVKM. Trimming cost V 6 bases and J 2 bases, with 7 bases left between them. The CDR3 is 13 amino acids. The CDR3 coding sequence is TGTGCCAGCAGCTTCGTTAACACCGGGGAGCTGTTTTTT. It encodes CASSFVNTGELFF. Drawing the rest from reference TRBV28 and TRBJ2-2, the complete variable domain is DVKVTQSSRYLVKRTGEKVFLECVQDMDHENMFWYRQDPGLGLRLIYFSYDVKMKEKGDIPEGYSVSREKKERFSLILESASTNQTSMYLCASSFVNTGELFFGEGSRLTVL.

The rearrangement links TRBV19 to TRBJ2-3, with D possibly matching TRBD2 (6 bases). The CDR3 length is 16 residues. The germline V gene encodes CDR1 LNHDA and CDR2 SQIVND (reference sequence). Trimming left V 5 bases short and J 4 bases short, with 19 bases between. CDR3 residues: CASSQAGTRFADTQYF. In nucleotides, the CDR3 is TGTGCCAGTAGTCAAGCGGGCACCCGGTTCGCAGATACGCAGTATTTT.

This clonotype was detected ten times or more. V and J are TRBV2 and TRBJ2-5; 7 nucleotides match TRBD2. V lost 1 base and J lost 5; bases outside the gene matches: 10. CDR1 SNHLY and CDR2 FYNNEI come from the germline V gene. The CDR3 contains 16 residues. The CDR3 sequence: CASSEGRTGGRETQYF. Written as DNA, the CDR3 is TGTGCCAGCAGTGAAGGTCGGACGGGAGGTCGGGAGACCCAGTACTTC. Variable domain in full (rest from reference TRBV2 and TRBJ2-5): EPEVTQTPSHQVTQMGQEVILRCVPISNHLYFYWYRQILGQKVEFLVSFYNNEISEKSEIFDDQFSVERPDGSNFTLKIRSTKLEDSAMYFCASSEGRTGGRETQYFGPGTRLLVL.

The chain is built from TRBV6-4 and TRBJ2-7, with D perhaps assigned TRBD1 or TRBD2 (7 bases each). The CDR3 sequence is 15 residues long. V lost 3 bases, J lost 9 bases, and 21 bases lay in between. Germline lookup yields CDR1 MRHNA and CDR2 SNTAGT. This CDR3 is CASSETQGEGTRQYF. The CDR3 DNA sequence: TGTGCCAGCAGTGAGACTCAGGGGGAGGGTACGAGGCAGTACTTC.

There are many counts of this clonotype. The genes are TRBV5-1 and TRBJ2-7, with 11 bases aligning to TRBD2. After removal of 0 bases from V and 2 bases from J, the junction contained 1 base not matched to a gene. Germline CDR1 and CDR2: SGHRS and YFSETQ. The CDR3 runs to 15 residues. CDR3 in amino acids: CASSLVLAGAYEQYF. The CDR3 nucleotides are TGCGCCAGCAGCTTGGTACTAGCGGGAGCCTACGAGCAGTACTTC.

This clonotype has only a few counts. J is TRBJ1-2 and V is TRBV20-1, with 8 bases lining up with TRBD1. This CDR3 region has 16 residues. The J segment lost 0 bases and the V segment lost 3 bases, leaving 9 bases of the junction unmatched. The V gene's germline CDR1 is DFQATT and CDR2 SNEGSKA (reference sequence). CDR3 in amino acids: CSASLIGQGTNYGYTF. The CDR3 nucleotides are TGCAGTGCTAGTCTCATAGGACAGGGTACTAACTATGGCTACACCTTC.

This clonotype was seen many times. The chain recombines TRBV2 with TRBJ1-2, with a possible D match to TRBD1 (5 bases). Trimming took 0 bases from V and 6 from J, leaving 20 bases between them. Germline V gene sequence: CDR1 SNHLY, CDR2 FYNNEI. The CDR3 sequence is 17 residues long. The CDR3 sequence: CASSEAINGGVEDGYTF. The CDR3 DNA is TGTGCCAGCAGTGAAGCGATAAATGGAGGGGTTGAGGATGGCTACACCTTC.

This clonotype has ten or more counts. The V call is TRBV12-5, the J call TRBJ2-2; 12 nucleotides agree with TRBD2. The germline CDR1 and CDR2 sequences are LGHNT and FRNRAP. This CDR3 is built from 18 residues. V was pared by 5 bases and J by 3 bases, with 10 bases of the junction left unmatched. In DNA, the CDR3 is TGTGCTAGTGGTGTGCTTGGGCTAGCGGGAGGGTACACCGGGGAGCTGTTTTTT. Protein sequence: CASGVLGLAGGYTGELFF.

The V and J genes are TRBV3-1 and TRBJ1-1; a possible D gene is TRBD1 (5 bases). Germline CDR1 is LGHDT and CDR2 is YNNKEL (reference sequence). V lost 3 bases and J 12 bases, leaving 11 bases between the germline ends. CDR3 length: 11 amino acids. This chain's CDR3 is CASSHSGGTFF. CDR3 nucleotides: TGTGCCAGCAGCCACTCCGGGGGAACTTTCTTT.

A few counts support this clonotype. This chain connects TRBV16 to TRBJ1-4; D gene unclear. With 2 bases removed from V and 10 bases from J, the gap between germline ends came to 11 bases. Germline V CDR1 and CDR2: KGHSY, FQNENV. The CDR3 is 13 residues long. The CDR3: CASSQGREGKLFF. CDR3 sequence (DNA): TGTGCCAGCAGCCAAGGGCGCGAGGGAAAACTGTTTTTT.

This clonotype was seen a few times. The genes are TRBV18 and TRBJ2-7; D gene unclear. V was trimmed by 3 bases and J by 3 bases, leaving 6 bases between them. Looked up from germline, CDR1 is KGHSH and CDR2 is LQKENI. The CDR3 contains 12 residues. CDR3 in amino acids: CASSPKVYEQYF. In DNA, the CDR3 is TGTGCCAGCTCACCCAAAGTCTACGAGCAGTACTTC. Full variable domain (rest looked up from reference TRBV18 and TRBJ2-7): NAGVMQNPRHLVRRRGQEARLRCSPMKGHSHVYWYRQLPEEGLKFMVYLQKENIIDESGMPKERFSAEFPKEGPSILRIQQVVRGDSAAYFCASSPKVYEQYFGPGTRLTVT.

This chain links TRBV6-1 with TRBJ2-5, with 8 bases fitting TRBD1. CDR1 and CDR2 from the germline V gene are MNHNS and SASEGT. V shed 6 bases and J 5 bases; nucleotides not matched to a gene: 14. This CDR3 is 16 amino acids long. CDR3 DNA: TGTGCCAGCAGAAGACAGGGGAGCGCGTGGTGGGAGACCCAGTACTTC. Its translation: CASRRQGSAWWETQYF.

The table lists this clonotype with a few counts. The rearrangement links TRBV12-3 or TRBV12-4 to TRBJ1-5; D is unresolved. Deletions cut 6 bases from V and 3 bases from J, with 6 bases between. CDR3 length: 12 amino acids. The CDR3 loop is CASRFDNQPQHF. Here the CDR3 DNA reads TGTGCCAGCAGATTCGACAATCAGCCCCAGCATTTT.

This clonotype was seen a handful of times. The chain is built from TRBV11-2 and TRBJ2-3; 9 positions match TRBD2. V gave up 5 bases and J gave up 12 bases; unmatched junction bases: 24. The CDR3 is made up of 18 amino acids. CDR1 SGHAT and CDR2 FQNNGV come from the germline V gene. CDR3 loop: CASSPPGGRATFFSTQYF. The CDR3 DNA sequence: TGTGCCAGCAGCCCACCGGGCGGGAGGGCGACTTTTTTCTCAACTCAGTATTTT. Together with reference TRBV11-2 and TRBJ2-3, the CDR3 gives the full variable domain: EAGVAQSPRYKIIEKRQSVAFWCNPISGHATLYWYQQILGQGPKLLIQFQNNGVVDDSQLPKDRFSAERLKGVDSTLKIQPAKLEDSAVYLCASSPPGGRATFFSTQYFGPGTRLTVL.